These T cell receptor beta chains were read from a single sample in a study of T-cell memory formation after mild COVID-19. TCRdb analysed the 5' RACE reads with MiXCR anew, one entry per CDR3 protein. The sample consists of roughly 610,000 distinct CDR3 sequences, approximately 15% of them appearing once. Sequencing input: PBMCs or a T cell subset sorted from them (not recorded which). The source is an adult woman who had mild COVID-19 (a few samples of this study predate the infection). Cell type and time point are not known. Both conserved end residues are part of each CDR3. Fields, in order: J gene, clone size, V gene, D gene, CDR3 DNA, CDR3 protein. D genes are given only for firm matches. Clone size is given for some rows only: seen once, a few or many times, or a class if the clone is expanded.

j_gene: TRBJ1-6; abundance: -; v_gene: TRBV9; d_gene: TRBD1; CDR3nt: TGTGCCAGCAGCCCGCGGACAGGGGGATCCAGTTCACCCCTCCACTTT; CDR3aa: CASSPRTGGSSSPLHF
j_gene: TRBJ2-2; abundance: few; v_gene: TRBV5-1; d_gene: -; CDR3nt: TGCGCCAGCAGCTTTGTAGGGGGGTTCGACACCGGGGAGCTGTTTTTT; CDR3aa: CASSFVGGFDTGELFF
j_gene: TRBJ2-3; abundance: few; v_gene: TRBV29-1; d_gene: -; CDR3nt: TGCAGCGTTGAAGATCCACTGACCGGTAGCACAGATACGCAGTATTTT; CDR3aa: CSVEDPLTGSTDTQYF
j_gene: TRBJ2-7; abundance: -; v_gene: TRBV20-1; d_gene: -; CDR3nt: TGCAGTGCTAGAGATCTGGGCAGGCTCTCCTACGAGCAGTACTTC; CDR3aa: CSARDLGRLSYEQYF
j_gene: TRBJ2-5; abundance: few; v_gene: TRBV7-9; d_gene: TRBD2; CDR3nt: TGTGCCAGCAGCTTATCCGGACTAGCGGGAGGAGAGACCCAGTACTTC; CDR3aa: CASSLSGLAGGETQYF
j_gene: TRBJ2-3; abundance: -; v_gene: TRBV20-1; d_gene: -; CDR3nt: TGCAGTGCTAGAGACAGGGAGTCACCAAGCACAGATACGCAGTATTTT; CDR3aa: CSARDRESPSTDTQYF
j_gene: TRBJ2-5; abundance: -; v_gene: TRBV24-1; d_gene: -; CDR3nt: TGTGCCACCAGTGATCCGCGGGGAGTGCTCCAAGAGACCCAGTACTTC; CDR3aa: CATSDPRGVLQETQYF
j_gene: TRBJ2-7; abundance: few; v_gene: TRBV7-2; d_gene: TRBD2; CDR3nt: TGTGCCAGCAGCTTACCACTAGCGGGAGGGCCGGTCTACGAGCAGTACTTC; CDR3aa: CASSLPLAGGPVYEQYF
j_gene: TRBJ2-7; abundance: many; v_gene: TRBV6-5; d_gene: -; CDR3nt: TGTGCCAGCAGTTACTCCGGCTCTAGCTACGAGCAGTACTTC; CDR3aa: CASSYSGSSYEQYF
j_gene: TRBJ2-3; abundance: -; v_gene: TRBV7-2; d_gene: TRBD2; CDR3nt: TGTGCCAGCAGCCCTATAGGGACTAGCGGGAGAGTCCCAGATACGCAGTATTTT; CDR3aa: CASSPIGTSGRVPDTQYF
j_gene: TRBJ2-2; abundance: few; v_gene: TRBV12-3/TRBV12-4; d_gene: -; CDR3nt: TGTGCCACAACCACTCTCGCCGGGGAGCTGTTTTTT; CDR3aa: CATTTLAGELFF
j_gene: TRBJ2-2; abundance: many; v_gene: TRBV24-1; d_gene: TRBD2; CDR3nt: TGTGCCACCAGTGACCAACCGGGACTAGCGGGGACCGGGGAGCTGTTTTTT; CDR3aa: CATSDQPGLAGTGELFF
j_gene: TRBJ2-2; abundance: few; v_gene: TRBV19; d_gene: -; CDR3nt: TGTGCCACCGCCCAATCGAACACCGGGGAGCTGTTTTTT; CDR3aa: CATAQSNTGELFF
j_gene: TRBJ2-5; abundance: -; v_gene: TRBV3-1; d_gene: TRBD2; CDR3nt: TGTGCCAGCAGCCAGACTAGCGGGGGCCCTTTAGAGACCCAGTACTTC; CDR3aa: CASSQTSGGPLETQYF
j_gene: TRBJ2-3; abundance: many; v_gene: TRBV20-1; d_gene: TRBD1; CDR3nt: TGCAGCAATCAGGGGGCGTTATCTAGCACAGATACGCAGTATTTT; CDR3aa: CSNQGALSSTDTQYF
j_gene: TRBJ1-1; abundance: -; v_gene: TRBV29-1; d_gene: -; CDR3nt: TGCAGCGTTGAGGCGTCCCGGAACACTGAAGCTTTCTTT; CDR3aa: CSVEASRNTEAFF
j_gene: TRBJ2-7; abundance: -; v_gene: TRBV7-2; d_gene: TRBD1; CDR3nt: TGTGCCAGCAGCTTAGGACCTAGACAGGGAAGTTCGCAGTACTTC; CDR3aa: CASSLGPRQGSSQYF
j_gene: TRBJ2-7; abundance: many; v_gene: TRBV24-1; d_gene: TRBD2; CDR3nt: TGTGCCACCAGAGGACTAGCGGGAGAGCAGTACTTC; CDR3aa: CATRGLAGEQYF
j_gene: TRBJ2-5; abundance: -; v_gene: TRBV28; d_gene: TRBD1; CDR3nt: TGTGCCAGCAGCCCCGGGACAGGCAATCAAGAGACCCAGTACTTC; CDR3aa: CASSPGTGNQETQYF
j_gene: TRBJ2-7; abundance: -; v_gene: TRBV12-3/TRBV12-4; d_gene: -; CDR3nt: TGTGCCAGCAGTCTATGGGACAGTGGGAGGGAGCAGTACTTC; CDR3aa: CASSLWDSGREQYF
j_gene: TRBJ2-3; abundance: -; v_gene: TRBV9; d_gene: -; CDR3nt: TGTGCCAGCAGCGCCCAAGGTGGGACCGCCGCTACGGATACGCAGTATTTT; CDR3aa: CASSAQGGTAATDTQYF
j_gene: TRBJ2-7; abundance: many; v_gene: TRBV7-9; d_gene: TRBD2; CDR3nt: TGTGCCAGCAGTCTCCTAGCGGGAGCGCCATCCTACGAGCAGTACTTC; CDR3aa: CASSLLAGAPSYEQYF
j_gene: TRBJ1-4; abundance: -; v_gene: TRBV5-5; d_gene: -; CDR3nt: TGTGCCAGCAGCGGACATTCTCCGGGACGGACTAATGAAAAACTGTTTTTT; CDR3aa: CASSGHSPGRTNEKLFF
j_gene: TRBJ2-1; abundance: -; v_gene: TRBV10-3; d_gene: TRBD2; CDR3nt: TGTGCCATCAGTGAGCCTAGCGGGAGTAGTAATGAGCAGTTCTTC; CDR3aa: CAISEPSGSSNEQFF
j_gene: TRBJ2-4; abundance: -; v_gene: TRBV11-2; d_gene: TRBD1; CDR3nt: TGTGCCAGCACCCTAGGGGGCGGGTACAAAAACATTCAGTACTTC; CDR3aa: CASTLGGGYKNIQYF
j_gene: TRBJ2-2; abundance: few; v_gene: TRBV4-3; d_gene: -; CDR3nt: TGCGCCAGCAGCCAAGATCGAAGCCCCGGACATGGCGCCGGGGAGCTGTTTTTT; CDR3aa: CASSQDRSPGHGAGELFF
j_gene: TRBJ1-1; abundance: -; v_gene: TRBV5-5; d_gene: -; CDR3nt: TGTGCCAGCAGTTATTCCGTCACCTCTGGCGCTTTCTTT; CDR3aa: CASSYSVTSGAFF
j_gene: TRBJ1-5; abundance: few; v_gene: TRBV6-5; d_gene: TRBD1; CDR3nt: TGTGCCACCAGACAGGGTTCGGATCAGCCCCAGCATTTT; CDR3aa: CATRQGSDQPQHF
j_gene: TRBJ2-3; abundance: few; v_gene: TRBV6-4; d_gene: TRBD1; CDR3nt: TGTGCCAGACCCAAGAAACCGGGACAGGGGGAAAATACGCAGTATTTT; CDR3aa: CARPKKPGQGENTQYF
j_gene: TRBJ1-1; abundance: many; v_gene: TRBV5-1; d_gene: -; CDR3nt: TGCGCCAGCAGCTCCCAGGGGTCGGGAGGAACTGAAGCTTTCTTT; CDR3aa: CASSSQGSGGTEAFF
j_gene: TRBJ2-7; abundance: few; v_gene: TRBV5-1; d_gene: -; CDR3nt: TGCGCCAGCAGCTTGGGCCGGGACCTCTCCTACGAGCAGTACTTC; CDR3aa: CASSLGRDLSYEQYF
j_gene: TRBJ2-6; abundance: -; v_gene: TRBV11-1; d_gene: TRBD1; CDR3nt: TGTGCCAGCAGCTTAGGGACCCCGGACAGGGGTGCCAACGTCCTGACTTTC; CDR3aa: CASSLGTPDRGANVLTF
j_gene: TRBJ1-4; abundance: -; v_gene: TRBV27; d_gene: -; CDR3nt: TGTGCCAGCAGGACGAATGAAAAACTGTTTTTT; CDR3aa: CASRTNEKLFF
j_gene: TRBJ2-5; abundance: -; v_gene: TRBV28; d_gene: -; CDR3nt: TGTGCCAGCAGGGACGAGGTCAGGGCCCAGTACTTC; CDR3aa: CASRDEVRAQYF
j_gene: TRBJ1-1; abundance: -; v_gene: TRBV10-3; d_gene: -; CDR3nt: TGTGCCATCAGTGGATCAGGGTTTACTGAAGCTTTCTTT; CDR3aa: CAISGSGFTEAFF
j_gene: TRBJ1-5; abundance: few; v_gene: TRBV6-2/TRBV6-3; d_gene: -; CDR3nt: TGTGCCAGCAGTTACGAGGGGAATAATCAGCCCCAGCATTTT; CDR3aa: CASSYEGNNQPQHF
j_gene: TRBJ1-2; abundance: -; v_gene: TRBV7-9; d_gene: -; CDR3nt: TGTGCCAGCAGCTCGCGGACAGAATACTATGGCTACACCTTC; CDR3aa: CASSSRTEYYGYTF
j_gene: TRBJ1-1; abundance: -; v_gene: TRBV6-5; d_gene: TRBD1; CDR3nt: TGTGCCAGCAGCCTCAGGGGGCTCCGCCTGAACACTGAAGCTTTCTTT; CDR3aa: CASSLRGLRLNTEAFF
j_gene: TRBJ2-2; abundance: few; v_gene: TRBV5-1; d_gene: TRBD2; CDR3nt: TGCGCCAGCAGCTTCCTAGCGGGAGAGGACACCGGGGAGCTGTTTTTT; CDR3aa: CASSFLAGEDTGELFF